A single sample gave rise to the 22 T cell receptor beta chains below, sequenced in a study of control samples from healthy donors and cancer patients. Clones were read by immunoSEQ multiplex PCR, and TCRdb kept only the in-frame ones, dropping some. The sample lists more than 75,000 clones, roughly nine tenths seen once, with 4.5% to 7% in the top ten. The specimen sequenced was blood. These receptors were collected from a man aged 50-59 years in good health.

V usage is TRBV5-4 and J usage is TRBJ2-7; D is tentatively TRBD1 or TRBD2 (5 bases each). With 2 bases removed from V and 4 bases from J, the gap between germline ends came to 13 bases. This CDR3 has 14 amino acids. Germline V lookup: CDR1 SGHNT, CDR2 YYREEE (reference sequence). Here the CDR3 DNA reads TGTGCCAGCAGCTTAGGGACCGGGTGGTACGAGCAGTACTTC. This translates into CASSLGTGWYEQYF.

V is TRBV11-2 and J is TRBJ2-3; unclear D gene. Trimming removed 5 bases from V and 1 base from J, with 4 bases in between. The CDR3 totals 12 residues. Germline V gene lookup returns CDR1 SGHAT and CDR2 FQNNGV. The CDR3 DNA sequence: TGTGCCAGCAGCCACCGCACAGATACGCAGTATTTT. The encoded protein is CASSHRTDTQYF. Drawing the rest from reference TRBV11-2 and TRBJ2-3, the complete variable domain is EAGVAQSPRYKIIEKRQSVAFWCNPISGHATLYWYQQILGQGPKLLIQFQNNGVVDDSQLPKDRFSAERLKGVDSTLKIQPAKLEDSAVYLCASSHRTDTQYFGPGTRLTVL.

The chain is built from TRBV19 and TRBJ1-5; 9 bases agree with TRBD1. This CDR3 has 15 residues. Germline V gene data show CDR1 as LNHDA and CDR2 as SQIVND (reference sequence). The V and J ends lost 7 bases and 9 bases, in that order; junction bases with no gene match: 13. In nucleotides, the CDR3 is TGTGCCAGTATTCCTAGGGGACAGGGCTCCGGGCCCCAGCATTTT. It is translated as CASIPRGQGSGPQHF.

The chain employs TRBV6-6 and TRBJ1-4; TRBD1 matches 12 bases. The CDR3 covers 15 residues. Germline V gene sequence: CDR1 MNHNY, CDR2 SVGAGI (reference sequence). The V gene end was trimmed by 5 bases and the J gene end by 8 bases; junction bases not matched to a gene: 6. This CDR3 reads CASSNPGTGGEKLFF. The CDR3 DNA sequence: TGTGCCAGCAGTAACCCCGGGACAGGGGGCGAAAAACTGTTTTTT.

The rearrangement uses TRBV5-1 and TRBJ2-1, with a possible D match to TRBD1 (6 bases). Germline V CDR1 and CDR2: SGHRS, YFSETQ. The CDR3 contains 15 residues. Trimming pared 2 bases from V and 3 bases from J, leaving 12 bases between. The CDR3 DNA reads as TGCGCCAGCAGCTTACAGGGTCAAAACTACAATGAGCAGTTCTTC. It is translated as CASSLQGQNYNEQFF.

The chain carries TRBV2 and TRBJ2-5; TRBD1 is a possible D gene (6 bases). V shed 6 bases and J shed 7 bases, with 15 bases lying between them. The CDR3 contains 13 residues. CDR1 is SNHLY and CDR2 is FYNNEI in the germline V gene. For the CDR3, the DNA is TGTGCCAGCAGCGACAGGCTGGCCGGGACCCAGTACTTC. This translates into CASSDRLAGTQYF.

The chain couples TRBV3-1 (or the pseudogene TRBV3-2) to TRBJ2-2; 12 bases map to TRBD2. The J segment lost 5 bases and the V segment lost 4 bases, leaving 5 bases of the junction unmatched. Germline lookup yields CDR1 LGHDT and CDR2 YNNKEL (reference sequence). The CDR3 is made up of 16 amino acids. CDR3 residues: CASSPGLAGRTGELFF. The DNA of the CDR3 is TGTGCCAGCAGCCCCGGACTAGCGGGGCGGACCGGGGAGCTGTTTTTT.

The CDR3 DNA is TGTGCCAGCAGCGTTGGGACAGATCCTTACGAGCAGTACTTC. Translation: CASSVGTDPYEQYF. The rearrangement uses TRBV9 and TRBJ2-7; 7 positions match TRBD1. The CDR3 contains 14 residues. After removal of 2 bases from V and 4 bases from J, the junction contained 6 bases not matched to a gene. Germline V gives CDR1 SGDLS, CDR2 YYNGEE.

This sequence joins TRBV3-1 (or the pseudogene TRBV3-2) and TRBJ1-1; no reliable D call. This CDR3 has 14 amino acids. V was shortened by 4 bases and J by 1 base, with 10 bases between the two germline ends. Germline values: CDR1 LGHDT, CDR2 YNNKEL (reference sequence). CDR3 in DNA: TGTGCCAGCAGCCTCTCCACCGGGAACACTGAAGCTTTCTTT. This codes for CASSLSTGNTEAFF.

The CDR3 loop reads CATSDSRGVAEKLFF. CDR3 in DNA: TGTGCCACCAGTGACTCCAGGGGGGTTGCTGAAAAACTGTTTTTT. V and J are TRBV24-1 and TRBJ1-4; 7 bases map to TRBD1. Germline V CDR1 and CDR2: KGHDR, SFDVKD. Unmatched junction bases numbered 8, after V lost 4 bases and J lost 7 bases. CDR3 length: 15 residues.

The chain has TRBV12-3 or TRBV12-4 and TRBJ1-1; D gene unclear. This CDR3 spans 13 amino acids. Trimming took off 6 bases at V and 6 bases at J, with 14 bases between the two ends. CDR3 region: CASSLTLNAEAFF. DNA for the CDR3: TGTGCCAGCAGCTTGACCCTTAATGCTGAAGCTTTCTTT.

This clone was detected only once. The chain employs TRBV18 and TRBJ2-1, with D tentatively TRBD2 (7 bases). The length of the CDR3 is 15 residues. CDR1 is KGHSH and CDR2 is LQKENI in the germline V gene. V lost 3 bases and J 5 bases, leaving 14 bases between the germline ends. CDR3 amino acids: CASSPRGGGDNEQFF. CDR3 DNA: TGTGCCAGCTCACCTAGAGGAGGGGGGGACAATGAGCAGTTCTTC.

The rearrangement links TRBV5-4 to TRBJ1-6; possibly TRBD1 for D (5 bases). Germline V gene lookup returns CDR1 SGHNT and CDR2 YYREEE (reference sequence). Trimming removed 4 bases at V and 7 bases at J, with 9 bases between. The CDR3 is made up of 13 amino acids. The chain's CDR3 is CASSPGINSPLHF. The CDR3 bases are TGTGCCAGCAGCCCAGGGATAAATTCACCCCTCCACTTT.

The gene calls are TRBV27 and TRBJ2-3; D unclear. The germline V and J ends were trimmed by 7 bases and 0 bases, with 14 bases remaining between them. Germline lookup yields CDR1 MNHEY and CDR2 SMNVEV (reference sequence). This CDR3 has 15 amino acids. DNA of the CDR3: TGTGCCAGCACCACCCCGTCGGGTAGCACAGATACGCAGTATTTT. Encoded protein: CASTTPSGSTDTQYF.

CDR3 loop: CASSLTTGTQYF. In DNA form, the CDR3 reads TGTGCCAGCAGCTTGACTACAGGGACCCAGTACTTC. The rearrangement links TRBV11-2 to TRBJ2-5, with D perhaps given as TRBD1 or TRBD2 (5 bases each). The CDR3 loop spans 12 amino acids. Germline V gene sequence: CDR1 SGHAT, CDR2 FQNNGV. Trimming stripped 3 bases from V and 7 bases from J, with 9 bases between.

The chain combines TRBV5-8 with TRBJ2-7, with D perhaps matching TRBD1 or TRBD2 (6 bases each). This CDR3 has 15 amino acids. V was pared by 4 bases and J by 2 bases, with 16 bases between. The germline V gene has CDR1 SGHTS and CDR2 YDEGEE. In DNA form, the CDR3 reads TGTGCCAGCAGCGGGGGGCAGGGTCACACCTACGAGCAGTACTTC. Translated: CASSGGQGHTYEQYF.

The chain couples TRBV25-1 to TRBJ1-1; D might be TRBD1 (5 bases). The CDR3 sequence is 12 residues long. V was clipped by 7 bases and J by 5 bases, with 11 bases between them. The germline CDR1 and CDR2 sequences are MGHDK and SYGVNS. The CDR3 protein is CASKGRDTEAFF. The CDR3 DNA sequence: TGTGCCAGCAAGGGGCGGGATACTGAAGCTTTCTTT.

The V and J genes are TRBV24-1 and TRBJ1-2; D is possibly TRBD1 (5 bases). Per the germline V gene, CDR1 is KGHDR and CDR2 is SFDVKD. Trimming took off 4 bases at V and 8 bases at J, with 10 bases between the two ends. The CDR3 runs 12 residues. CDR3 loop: CATSDRVGGYTF. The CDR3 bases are TGTGCCACCAGTGACAGGGTTGGCGGCTACACCTTC.

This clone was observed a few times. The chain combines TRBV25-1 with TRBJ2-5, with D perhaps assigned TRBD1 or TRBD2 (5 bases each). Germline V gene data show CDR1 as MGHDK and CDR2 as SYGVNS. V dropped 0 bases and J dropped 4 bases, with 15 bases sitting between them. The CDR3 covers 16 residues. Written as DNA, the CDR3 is TGTGCCAGCAGTGAATATGGGATGAGGGGCCGAGAGACCCAGTACTTC. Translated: CASSEYGMRGRETQYF.

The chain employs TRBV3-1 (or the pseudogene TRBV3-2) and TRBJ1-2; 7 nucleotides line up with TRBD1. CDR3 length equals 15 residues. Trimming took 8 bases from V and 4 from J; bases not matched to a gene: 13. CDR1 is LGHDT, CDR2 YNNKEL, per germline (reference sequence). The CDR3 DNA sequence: TGTGCCAGCCGCTTAGAGTCAGGGGGGGTCTATGGCTACACCTTC. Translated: CASRLESGGVYGYTF.

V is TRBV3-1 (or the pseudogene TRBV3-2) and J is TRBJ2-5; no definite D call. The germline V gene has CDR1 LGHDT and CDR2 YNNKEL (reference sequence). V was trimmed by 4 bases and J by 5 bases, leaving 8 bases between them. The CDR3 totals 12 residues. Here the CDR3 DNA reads TGTGCCAGCAGCCGACTGGGGGAGACCCAGTACTTC. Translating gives CASSRLGETQYF.

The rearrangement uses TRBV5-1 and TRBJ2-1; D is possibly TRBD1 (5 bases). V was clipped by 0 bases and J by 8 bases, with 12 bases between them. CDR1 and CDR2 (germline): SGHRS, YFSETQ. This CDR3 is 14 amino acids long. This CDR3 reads CASSLDTGDDEQFF. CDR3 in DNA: TGCGCCAGCAGCTTGGATACAGGCGATGATGAGCAGTTCTTC.